A single sample is the source of the 12 T cell receptor beta chains below, sequenced in a study of shared clonotypes between healthy human individuals. The table came from immunoSEQ multiplex PCR; TCRdb's copy has only in-frame clones and leaves some out. The sample has about 2.4 million clones; approximately 92% are singletons. Sequencing used naive CD4+ T cells sorted from blood. Subset: CD45RA+ positively selected. These receptors all stem from a man aged 18 to 29 in good health.

This chain uses TRBV5-6 with TRBJ2-1, with D unresolved. Germline CDR1 and CDR2: SGHDT and YYEEEE. Trimming left V 0 bases short and J 10 bases short, with 5 bases between. The CDR3 totals 11 residues. CDR3 nucleotide sequence: TGTGCCAGCAGCTTGGAGAACGAGCAGTTCTTC. Its translation is CASSLENEQFF.

The rearrangement joins TRBV11-3 to TRBJ2-1; D not certain. The CDR3 is 11 residues long. Trimming removed 5 bases from V and 8 bases from J, with 7 bases in between. Looked up from germline, CDR1 is SGHNT and CDR2 is YENEEA. Here the CDR3 DNA reads TGTGCCAGCAGCGGGTTGGATGAGCAGTTCTTC. Translation: CASSGLDEQFF.

CDR3 sequence: CASSLVASNYGYTF. The CDR3 coding sequence is TGTGCCAGCAGCTTGGTCGCCAGTAACTATGGCTACACCTTC. J is TRBJ1-2 and V is TRBV5-4; unclear D gene. Deletions cut 0 bases from V and 1 base from J, with 7 bases between. Per the germline V gene, CDR1 is SGHNT and CDR2 is YYREEE (reference sequence). The CDR3 covers 14 residues.

This chain connects TRBV6-4 to TRBJ2-2; D is unresolved. With 8 bases removed from V and 2 bases from J, the gap between germline ends came to 6 bases. In germline, CDR1 is MRHNA, CDR2 SNTAGT. This CDR3 is 12 amino acids long. CDR3 protein: CASRTNTGELFF. CDR3 in DNA: TGTGCCAGCCGTACCAACACCGGGGAGCTGTTTTTT.

The genes are TRBV5-1 and TRBJ2-3; 9 bases align to TRBD2. CDR1 SGHRS and CDR2 YFSETQ come from the germline V gene. This CDR3 is 18 amino acids long. The V and J ends lost 1 base and 0 bases, in that order; junction bases with no gene match: 9. CDR3: CASSLPSLAGTSTDTQYF. The CDR3 nucleotides are TGCGCCAGCAGCTTGCCCTCGCTAGCGGGGACTAGCACAGATACGCAGTATTTT.

The chain employs TRBV2 and TRBJ2-2; 8 bases line up with TRBD1. This CDR3 has 16 amino acids. Trimming removed 2 bases from V and 5 bases from J; junction bases left unmatched: 7. The germline V gene has CDR1 SNHLY and CDR2 FYNNEI. Written as DNA, the CDR3 is TGTGCCAGCAGTGAAACAGGGGGTTTAAGGACCGGGGAGCTGTTTTTT. This gives the protein CASSETGGLRTGELFF.

V usage is TRBV10-3 and J usage is TRBJ1-1; the D is unclear. This CDR3 is 15 amino acids long. CDR1 and CDR2 (germline): ENHRY, SYGVKD. Trimming shortened V by 0 bases and J by 3 bases, and 11 bases separated the two germline ends. The CDR3 region is CAISESSGRYTEAFF. CDR3 sequence (DNA): TGTGCCATCAGTGAGTCGAGTGGGAGGTACACTGAAGCTTTCTTT.

The chain links TRBV4-1 to TRBJ2-7; 14 bases are shared with TRBD2. V was clipped by 4 bases and J by 1 base; unmatched bases: 9. There are 18 residues in the CDR3. In germline, CDR1 is MGHRA, CDR2 YSYEKL. DNA for the CDR3: TGCGCCAGCAGCCCCACCGGGACTAGCGGGAGAGGGTCCTACGAGCAGTACTTC. This gives the protein CASSPTGTSGRGSYEQYF.

Points on this clone: Other DNA sequences from this sample encode an identical CDR3 as well. The CDR3 DNA reads TGTGCCAGCAGCTCGGGGACAGGGCCTTACGAGCAGTACTTC. It is translated as CASSSGTGPYEQYF. This rearrangement joins TRBV9 to TRBJ2-7, with 9 bases that match TRBD1. Germline CDR1 reads SGDLS; CDR2 reads YYNGEE. This CDR3 is 14 amino acids long. Trimming took 4 bases from V and 4 from J; bases not matched to a gene: 6.

The chain combines TRBV27 with TRBJ1-5; TRBD1 matches 10 bases. V shed 2 bases and J 0 bases; nucleotides not matched to a gene: 13. The CDR3 is 20 amino acids. CDR1 is MNHEY and CDR2 is SMNVEV in the germline V gene (reference sequence). The CDR3 loop reads CASSLPREDRGFYSNQPQHF. As DNA, the CDR3 is TGTGCCAGCAGTTTACCCCGGGAGGACAGGGGGTTCTATAGCAATCAGCCCCAGCATTTT.

The V gene is TRBV27, the J gene TRBJ1-1; a possible D gene is TRBD1 (5 bases). Trimming took 5 bases from V and 5 from J, leaving 18 bases between them. Per the germline V gene, CDR1 is MNHEY and CDR2 is SMNVEV (reference sequence). This CDR3 spans 15 amino acids. The CDR3 loop is CASSMTDRTRTEAFF. CDR3 DNA: TGTGCCAGCAGTATGACAGACCGCACGAGGACTGAAGCTTTCTTT.

The table lists this clone with a count of one. The chain recombines TRBV28 with TRBJ1-2; possible D gene TRBD1, 5 bases. V lost 4 bases, J lost 7 bases, and 13 bases lay in between. The length of the CDR3 is 13 residues. The germline V gene has CDR1 MDHEN and CDR2 SYDVKM. CDR3 DNA sequence: TGTGCCAGCAGTTCGGGACTGTGGGGTGGCTACACCTTC. This codes for CASSSGLWGGYTF.